The 18 T cell receptor beta chains presented below share a single source sample, sequenced in a study of cytomegalovirus exposure and HLA in healthy donors. PCR used 60 Vbeta primers and 13 Jbeta primers. Here immunoSEQ multiplex PCR was the method, and the copy in TCRdb shows in-frame clones only, minus some. Of 100,000 to 150,000 clones listed, 60% to 85% are singletons. The specimen sequenced was PBMCs. These receptors all come from a young woman in good health and CMV-seronegative.

The chain couples TRBV14 to TRBJ1-2; weak D call: TRBD1 (6 bases). Germline CDR1 SGHDN, CDR2 FVKESK. The CDR3 consists of 16 residues. Trimming removed 6 bases at V and 1 base at J, with 18 bases between. This chain's CDR3 is CASSQLRDTFNYGYTF. DNA for the CDR3: TGTGCCAGCAGTCAGCTTCGGGACACCTTTAACTATGGCTACACCTTC.

This clone showed up just once. The gene calls are TRBV7-8 and TRBJ2-1; the match to TRBD2 covers 10 bases. The CDR3 is 16 amino acids. The germline V gene has CDR1 SGHVS and CDR2 FQNEAQ. Unmatched junction bases numbered 10, after V lost 5 bases and J lost 6 bases. CDR3 sequence (DNA): TGTGCCAGCAGCCCCTCGGAGGTAGCGGGAGGCAATGAGCAGTTCTTC. The encoded protein is CASSPSEVAGGNEQFF. The whole variable domain, filled in from reference TRBV7-8 and TRBJ2-1, reads GAGVSQSPRYKVAKRGQDVALRCDPISGHVSLFWYQQALGQGPEFLTYFQNEAQLDKSGLPSDRFFAERPEGSVSTLKIQRTQQEDSAVYLCASSPSEVAGGNEQFFGPGTRLTVL.

The chain combines TRBV7-8 with TRBJ2-2, with 8 bases matching TRBD2. The length of the CDR3 is 15 residues. V was pared by 5 bases and J by 5 bases, with 7 bases of the junction left unmatched. The germline gives CDR1 SGHVS, CDR2 FQNEAQ. CDR3 nucleotides: TGTGCCAGCAGCAGGGGACTAGTGCAAACCGGGGAGCTGTTTTTT. Amino acid sequence: CASSRGLVQTGELFF.

The V call is TRBV7-8, the J call TRBJ2-7; TRBD1 is a possible D gene (5 bases). This CDR3 has 13 amino acids. Germline lookup yields CDR1 SGHVS and CDR2 FQNEAQ. Trimming removed 1 base at V and 5 bases at J, with 9 bases between. The CDR3 DNA follows: TGTGCCAGCAGCTTAGAATCCAGGGACGAGCAGTACTTC. As protein: CASSLESRDEQYF.

J is TRBJ2-1 and V is TRBV11-2; 10 positions agree with TRBD2. The V gene end was trimmed by 1 base and the J gene end by 6 bases; junction bases not matched to a gene: 15. This CDR3 has 19 amino acids. Germline CDR1 SGHAT, CDR2 FQNNGV. The CDR3 region is CASSLAGLALLGAGNEQFF. The CDR3 nucleotides read TGTGCCAGCAGCTTAGCGGGACTAGCGCTGTTGGGGGCGGGCAATGAGCAGTTCTTC.

The chain joins TRBV2 to TRBJ1-4; TRBD1 aligns across 9 bases. The CDR3 runs to 15 residues. The junction had 6 bases not matched to a gene; V was cut back by 6 bases and J by 4 bases. Per germline, CDR1 SNHLY and CDR2 FYNNEI. CDR3 in amino acids: CASSRQGEFNEKLFF. CDR3 DNA sequence: TGTGCCAGCAGCCGACAGGGGGAATTTAATGAAAAACTGTTTTTT.

The rearrangement uses TRBV30 and TRBJ2-3, with D perhaps matching TRBD2 (6 bases). Germline V gene lookup returns CDR1 GTSNPN and CDR2 SVGIG (reference sequence). Trimming took off 0 bases at V and 2 bases at J, with 12 bases between the two ends. The CDR3 covers 15 residues. For the CDR3, the DNA is TGTGCCTGGAGTGTGGGGGGAGTTATCACAGATACGCAGTATTTT. The encoded protein is CAWSVGGVITDTQYF.

This rearrangement joins TRBV28 to TRBJ2-7, with D possibly TRBD2 on 5 matching bases. Trimming pared 5 bases from V and 0 bases from J, leaving 14 bases between. From germline, CDR1 is MDHEN and CDR2 SYDVKM. The CDR3 is 15 residues long. For the CDR3, the DNA is TGTGCCAGCAGTACCCCCTCGGGGAGCTCCTACGAGCAGTACTTC. This translates into CASSTPSGSSYEQYF.

The V gene is TRBV9, the J gene TRBJ2-2, with TRBD1 matching 7 bases. The CDR3 totals 16 residues. Germline CDR1 SGDLS, CDR2 YYNGEE. Trimming at V came to 4 bases and at J to 1 base, leaving 7 bases not matched to a gene. The CDR3 sequence: CASSLEGALNTGELFF. The DNA for the CDR3 is TGTGCCAGCAGCTTAGAGGGGGCATTGAACACCGGGGAGCTGTTTTTT.

The V gene is TRBV5-4, the J gene TRBJ2-7, with a weak D call TRBD1 (5 bases). Trimming removed 4 bases from V and 0 bases from J, with 14 bases in between. The CDR3 extends over 15 amino acids. Per germline, CDR1 SGHNT and CDR2 YYREEE (reference sequence). In nucleotides, the CDR3 is TGTGCCAGCAGCCCTTCACAGGCCTTCTCCTACGAGCAGTACTTC. This codes for CASSPSQAFSYEQYF. The full variable domain, completed using reference TRBV5-4 and TRBJ2-7, is ETGVTQSPTHLIKTRGQQVTLRCSSQSGHNTVSWYQQALGQGPQFIFQYYREEENGRGNFPPRFSGLQFPNYSSELNVNALELDDSALYLCASSPSQAFSYEQYFGPGTRLTVT.

V is TRBV11-2 and J is TRBJ2-2; 10 positions match TRBD2. V trimming: 6 bases; J trimming: 2 bases; junction bases outside the gene matches: 3. CDR1 is SGHAT, CDR2 FQNNGV, per germline. The CDR3 loop spans 15 amino acids. The CDR3 spells CASRLAGQNTGELFF. The CDR3 DNA follows: TGTGCCAGCAGACTAGCGGGACAAAACACCGGGGAGCTGTTTTTT.

The V and J genes are TRBV28 and TRBJ1-1; D uncertain. The CDR3 loop spans 15 amino acids. The germline V gene encodes CDR1 MDHEN and CDR2 SYDVKM. The ends were cut back, 5 bases at V and 0 bases at J, with 13 bases in the middle. The CDR3: CASSPHTEMNTEAFF. The DNA for the CDR3 is TGTGCCAGCAGTCCTCACACAGAGATGAACACTGAAGCTTTCTTT.

This clone was picked up a small number of times. The chain uses TRBV30 and TRBJ2-1; 9 bases fit TRBD2. V was clipped by 4 bases and J by 2 bases; unmatched bases: 0. The CDR3 consists of 13 residues. Germline V CDR1 and CDR2: GTSNPN, SVGIG (reference sequence). CDR3 coding DNA: TGTGCCTGGACTAGCGGGACCTACAATGAGCAGTTCTTC. Residues: CAWTSGTYNEQFF.

V and J are TRBV30 and TRBJ2-7, with D possibly being TRBD1 (6 bases). Trimming stripped 0 bases from V and 3 bases from J, with 6 bases between. Germline V gives CDR1 GTSNPN, CDR2 SVGIG (reference sequence). There are 12 residues in the CDR3. CDR3 protein: CAWSVGGYEQYF. The CDR3 region has the DNA TGTGCCTGGAGTGTAGGGGGCTACGAGCAGTACTTC.

J is TRBJ2-1 and V is TRBV2; 15 nucleotides align to TRBD2. The CDR3 contains 20 residues. From germline, CDR1 is SNHLY and CDR2 FYNNEI. V dropped 1 base and J dropped 1; count of bases not matched to a gene: 8. The CDR3 protein is CASSEGRRGTSGRSYNEQFF. CDR3 nucleotides: TGTGCCAGCAGTGAAGGCCGGCGGGGGACTAGCGGGAGGTCCTACAATGAGCAGTTCTTC.

The chain has TRBV19 and TRBJ2-7; TRBD2 matches at 8 bases. This CDR3 contains 14 residues. Germline V CDR1 and CDR2: LNHDA, SQIVND (reference sequence). V shed 5 bases and J 3 bases; nucleotides not matched to a gene: 6. CDR3 DNA sequence: TGTGCCAGTAGTGGGAGGACTAGCCACTACGAGCAGTACTTC. Residues: CASSGRTSHYEQYF.

The genes are TRBV5-1 and TRBJ1-2; D unclear. Germline CDR1 is SGHRS and CDR2 is YFSETQ. V was pared by 4 bases and J by 5 bases, with 15 bases between. The CDR3 contains 14 residues. The CDR3: CASSNRTGGYGYTF. The DNA of the CDR3 is TGCGCCAGCAGCAATCGGACTGGAGGGTATGGCTACACCTTC.

This clone was seen only a few times. The chain couples TRBV4-1 to TRBJ2-1, with TRBD2 identical over 14 bases. Germline V gene data show CDR1 as MGHRA and CDR2 as YSYEKL. J gave up 5 bases and V 1 base, and 7 bases lay outside the gene matches. The CDR3 is made up of 18 amino acids. The CDR3 sequence is CASSQVDMGLAGDNEQFF. Here the CDR3 DNA reads TGCGCCAGCAGCCAAGTAGATATGGGACTAGCGGGAGACAATGAGCAGTTCTTC.